This TCR beta chain was retrieved from a study of blood T cells in healthy people across ages. The CDR3 is 15 residues long. The germline gives CDR1 DFQATT, CDR2 SNEGSKA (reference sequence). V lost 1 base and J lost 11; bases outside the gene matches: 14. Together with a sample-barcoded 5' primer, a J-beta primer mix was included in a second PCR lasting about 7 to 12 cycles. TCRdb re-called the 5' RACE reads with MiXCR, one entry per CDR3 protein. The sample lists more than 650,000 distinct CDR3 sequences, roughly 50% seen once, with around 41% in the top ten. This clonotype was recorded once. The chain recombines TRBV20-1 with TRBJ2-3, with 8 bases aligning to TRBD1. Sequences were obtained from blood. The origin of this receptor is a man older than 75 in good health. CDR3: CSARVRGLYRGLQYF. The CDR3 DNA reads as TGCAGTGCTAGAGTCAGGGGGCTTTATAGGGGTTTGCAGTATTTT.